The 27 T cell receptor beta chains in this list originate from one sample, sequenced in a study of T cells in Graves' hyperthyroidism and ophthalmopathy. RNA transcripts were the template for amplifying TCR beta CDR3 regions. The TCR CDR3 was amplified in a first-round RT-PCR using the HTBI primer set. TCRdb recomputed calls from the multiplex PCR reads with MiXCR, one row per CDR3 protein. The table shows under 350,000 distinct CDR3 sequences, with approximately 15% occurring only once. Sequencing input: blood. These receptors all stem from a woman aged 60-75 years with Graves' ophthalmopathy.

At least ten counts were recorded for this clonotype. This chain links TRBV28 with TRBJ2-7, with TRBD1 matching over 10 bases. Unmatched junction bases numbered 5, after V lost 6 bases and J lost 3 bases. Germline CDR1 reads MDHEN; CDR2 reads SYDVKM. CDR3 length: 14 amino acids. CDR3 in amino acids: CASRNRDRGYEQYF. CDR3 DNA: TGTGCCAGCAGAAACCGGGACAGGGGCTACGAGCAGTACTTC.

This clonotype was seen repeatedly, ten times or more. This rearrangement joins TRBV7-9 to TRBJ1-6; 9 bases line up with TRBD1. The CDR3 contains 16 residues. Looked up from germline, CDR1 is SEHNR and CDR2 is FQNEAQ (reference sequence). Losses at the gene ends were 6 bases for V and 8 bases for J; bases not matched to a gene: 11. The CDR3 DNA is TGTGCCAGCAGTCTTGAGTCCGGGACAGGGCATTCACCCCTCCACTTT. Its protein is CASSLESGTGHSPLHF.

This clonotype was counted only a few times. The gene calls are TRBV9 and TRBJ2-2; TRBD2 aligns across 7 bases. V lost 3 bases, J lost 6 bases, and 5 bases stayed unmatched. This CDR3 comprises 14 residues. The V gene's germline CDR1 is SGDLS and CDR2 YYNGEE. The CDR3 loop is CASSARGGPGELFF. In DNA, the CDR3 is TGTGCCAGCAGCGCCCGGGGAGGGCCCGGGGAGCTGTTTTTT.

Many counts were recorded for this clonotype. The chain employs TRBV7-2 and TRBJ1-5; 7 bases align to TRBD1. The CDR3 has 14 residues. Germline loops: CDR1 SGHTA, CDR2 FQGNSA. Trimming at V came to 4 bases and at J to 7 bases, leaving 7 bases not matched to a gene. The CDR3 region has the DNA TGTGCCAGCAGCTCCCAACAGGGGTTACAGCCCCAGCATTTT. Translation gives CASSSQQGLQPQHF.

The V and J genes are TRBV6-1 and TRBJ2-1; tentatively, D is TRBD1 or TRBD2 (6 bases each). Looked up from germline, CDR1 is MNHNS and CDR2 is SASEGT. Trimming cost V 8 bases and J 3 bases, with 17 bases left between them. This CDR3 has 15 residues. The CDR3 nucleotides are TGTGCCAGCTTGAAAGGCGGGACAAGCTACAATGAGCAGTTCTTC. Translating it yields CASLKGGTSYNEQFF.

The V gene is TRBV27, the J gene TRBJ2-7, with D hard to call. Looked up from germline, CDR1 is MNHEY and CDR2 is SMNVEV (reference sequence). Trimming stripped 3 bases from V and 7 bases from J, with 16 bases between. This CDR3 region has 14 residues. The CDR3 loop reads CASSFHSRTGEQYF. The CDR3, as DNA: TGTGCCAGCAGTTTCCACTCTAGGACCGGGGAGCAGTACTTC.

This clonotype was seen at least ten times. The J gene is TRBJ1-4, the V gene TRBV12-3 or TRBV12-4; D is unresolved. V lost 5 bases and J lost 3, with 10 bases in between. This CDR3 contains 14 residues. CDR3: CASSPHGSNEKLFF. In DNA, the CDR3 is TGTGCCAGCAGTCCCCACGGCTCTAATGAAAAACTGTTTTTT.

Ten or more counts support this clonotype. CDR3 in amino acids: CASSPPGHRNQPQHF. For the CDR3, the DNA is TGTGCCAGCAGTCCTCCGGGACACCGCAATCAGCCCCAGCATTTT. V and J are TRBV7-6 and TRBJ1-5; D perhaps matches TRBD1 (6 bases). Trimming took off 6 bases at V and 2 bases at J, with 14 bases between the two ends. Germline V CDR1 and CDR2: SGHVS, FNYEAQ. CDR3 length: 15 residues.

Many counts were recorded for this clonotype. This chain uses TRBV5-1 with TRBJ2-4; no clear D gene. Trimming removed 0 bases from V and 6 bases from J, with 7 bases in between. Germline assignment: CDR1 SGHRS and CDR2 YFSETQ. The CDR3 extends over 13 amino acids. CDR3 region: CASSLAVGNIQYF. In DNA, the CDR3 is TGCGCCAGCAGCTTGGCGGTAGGAAACATTCAGTACTTC.

Regarding this clonotype: A much larger clonotype is one base distant, so this may be a read error. This chain links TRBV7-8 with TRBJ1-5; 8 bases fit TRBD1. The germline gives CDR1 SGHVS, CDR2 FQNEAQ. The CDR3 totals 16 residues. The CDR3 sequence: CASSSKTGDSDQPQHF. Here the CDR3 DNA reads TGTGCCAGCAGCTCGAAGACAGGGGATAGCGATCAGCCCCAGCATTTT.

The table lists this clonotype with a few counts. J is TRBJ2-2 and V is TRBV2; D is possibly TRBD1 or TRBD2 (5 bases each). The germline V gene encodes CDR1 SNHLY and CDR2 FYNNEI. Between the trimmed V and J ends, which lost 7 bases and 4 bases, there was a span of 16 bases. The CDR3 length is 15 residues. The CDR3 loop is CASNPGPVTTGELFF. CDR3 DNA: TGTGCCAGCAATCCGGGACCGGTGACCACCGGGGAGCTGTTTTTT.

This clonotype was seen only a few times. The chain employs TRBV7-2 and TRBJ2-2; D gene uncertain. Per the germline V gene, CDR1 is SGHTA and CDR2 is FQGNSA. The CDR3 runs 14 residues. Trimming took 4 bases from V and 0 from J, leaving 6 bases between them. CDR3 coding DNA: TGTGCCAGCAGCTCTTCCGCGAACACCGGGGAGCTGTTTTTT. Protein product: CASSSSANTGELFF.

This clonotype was recorded many times. V gene TRBV28 combines with J gene TRBJ2-7; tentative D call: TRBD1 (5 bases). The CDR3 extends over 13 amino acids. Germline loops: CDR1 MDHEN, CDR2 SYDVKM. The V end was cut by 0 bases, the J end by 4 bases, with 7 bases between. DNA for the CDR3: TGTGCCAGCAGTTTATGGCGACAGTACGAGCAGTACTTC. Translating gives CASSLWRQYEQYF.

The V gene is TRBV9, the J gene TRBJ2-5; no reliable D call. CDR1 and CDR2 from the germline V gene are SGDLS and YYNGEE. The ends were cut back, 0 bases at V and 0 bases at J, with 9 bases in the middle. This CDR3 is built from 15 residues. CDR3 in DNA: TGTGCCAGCAGCGTAGCTACGGGTAACCAAGAGACCCAGTACTTC. Its translation: CASSVATGNQETQYF.

This clonotype came up many times. CDR3 region: CSASFAGVQETQYF. The CDR3, as DNA: TGCAGTGCTAGCTTCGCGGGGGTCCAAGAGACCCAGTACTTC. V is TRBV20-1 and J is TRBJ2-5; 7 bases are shared with TRBD2. The trim removed 3 bases at V and 1 base at J, leaving 5 bases unmatched. CDR3 size: 14 residues. Germline lookup yields CDR1 DFQATT and CDR2 SNEGSKA (reference sequence).

The V gene is TRBV4-1, the J gene TRBJ2-7, with TRBD1 matching over 11 bases. V lost 4 bases to trimming and J lost 7 bases; unmatched junction nucleotides: 12. This CDR3 has 16 amino acids. CDR1 and CDR2 from the germline V gene are MGHRA and YSYEKL. CDR3 DNA: TGCGCCAGCAGCCGGACTGGACAGGGGGCGCAGCGGGAGCAGTACTTC. Translated: CASSRTGQGAQREQYF.

This clonotype was recorded many times. The chain links TRBV9 to TRBJ2-3, with D uncertain. V was pared by 2 bases and J by 1 base, with 8 bases between. The CDR3 spans 14 residues. The germline gives CDR1 SGDLS, CDR2 YYNGEE. CDR3 coding DNA: TGTGCCAGCAGCGTCACCCAGCGCACAGATACGCAGTATTTT. Its protein is CASSVTQRTDTQYF.

About this clonotype itself: A read error may explain this, as a much larger clone is one base away. The chain uses TRBV11-2 and TRBJ2-1; possibly TRBD1 for D (6 bases). TRBJ2-7 matches the DNA end more closely, so the J call is doubtful. This CDR3 is 17 amino acids long. Germline values: CDR1 SGHAT, CDR2 FQNNGV. This CDR3 is CASSLEPSTGPLNEQYF. CDR3 DNA sequence: TGTGCCAGCAGCTTAGAGCCTTCCACAGGGCCCCTCAATGAGCAGTACTTC.

This clonotype was seen a few times. CDR3 in DNA: TGCAGTGCTAGAGATGCGGGCACTGAAGCTTTCTTT. It codes for CSARDAGTEAFF. The chain has TRBV20-1 and TRBJ1-1, with unresolved D. The length of the CDR3 is 12 residues. Germline assignment: CDR1 DFQATT and CDR2 SNEGSKA (reference sequence). With 0 bases removed from V and 4 bases from J, the gap between germline ends came to 6 bases.

This clonotype was found a few times. The chain couples TRBV7-8 to TRBJ1-4; D is undetermined. The germline V and J ends were trimmed by 1 base and 5 bases, with 14 bases remaining between them. CDR1 is SGHVS and CDR2 is FQNEAQ in the germline V gene. The CDR3 has 16 residues. The DNA for the CDR3 is TGTGCCAGCAGCTTAGGGTTTGGGAGTCGAAATGAAAAACTGTTTTTT. It yields the protein CASSLGFGSRNEKLFF.

This clonotype has more than one count but fewer than ten. This chain uses TRBV20-1 with TRBJ2-7; D is possibly TRBD1 (6 bases). V dropped 0 bases and J dropped 4 bases, with 7 bases sitting between them. Per the germline V gene, CDR1 is DFQATT and CDR2 is SNEGSKA (reference sequence). The CDR3 sequence is 12 residues long. DNA for the CDR3: TGCAGTGCTAGAGACAGGGGATACGAGCAGTACTTC. Residues: CSARDRGYEQYF.

This clonotype was seen many times. This sequence joins TRBV2 and TRBJ2-7; 11 nucleotides agree with TRBD1. J gave up 5 bases and V 10 bases, and 7 bases lay outside the gene matches. There are 13 residues in the CDR3. Germline CDR1 SNHLY, CDR2 FYNNEI. CDR3 bases: TGTGCCACCGTGGACAGGGGGCCTCACGAGCAGTACTTC. The encoded protein is CATVDRGPHEQYF.

The sample holds many counts of this clonotype. The genes are TRBV11-2 and TRBJ2-3, with D perhaps TRBD1 (5 bases). The CDR3 runs 17 residues. CDR1 is SGHAT, CDR2 FQNNGV, per germline. V lost 5 bases and J 2 bases, leaving 20 bases between the germline ends. In nucleotides, the CDR3 is TGTGCCAGCAGCACTACAGGCCACACGTATGTCACAGATACGCAGTATTTT. Protein sequence: CASSTTGHTYVTDTQYF.

This clonotype occurred many times. Here the CDR3 reads CASSPPGLALYTQYF. CDR3 nucleotides: TGTGCCAGCAGTCCTCCGGGACTAGCTTTGTATACGCAGTATTTT. The rearrangement joins TRBV6-1 to TRBJ2-3, with TRBD2 matching 9 bases. Germline V gene data show CDR1 as MNHNS and CDR2 as SASEGT. V shed 5 bases, J shed 7 bases, and the junction held 10 bases outside the gene matches. The CDR3 covers 15 residues.

The genes are TRBV20-1 and TRBJ2-7; 15 bases match TRBD2. This CDR3 has 15 amino acids. Germline CDR1 DFQATT, CDR2 SNEGSKA (reference sequence). With 3 bases clipped from V and 2 bases from J, the junction kept 2 bases outside the gene matches. This chain's CDR3 is CSARGTSGGTYEQYF. CDR3 nucleotides: TGCAGTGCTAGGGGGACTAGCGGGGGGACCTACGAGCAGTACTTC.

As regards this clonotype: This sequence may be a read error, since a much larger clone differs from it by one base. V usage is TRBV28 and J usage is TRBJ1-4, with D unclear. Per the germline V gene, CDR1 is MDHEN and CDR2 is SYDVKM. The CDR3 runs 15 residues. In nucleotides, the CDR3 is TGTGCCAGCCGTTTATTGATTCAGTCTGGCGAAAAACTGTTTTTT. It is translated as CASRLLIQSGEKLFF.

Many counts were recorded for this clonotype. V and J are TRBV28 and TRBJ1-1; 7 positions match TRBD1. Per germline, CDR1 MDHEN and CDR2 SYDVKM. The V and J ends lost 6 bases and 1 base, in that order; junction bases with no gene match: 5. This CDR3 spans 14 amino acids. The CDR3 is CASRGGQPNTEAFF. CDR3 nucleotide sequence: TGTGCCAGCAGGGGGGGACAGCCGAACACTGAAGCTTTCTTT.